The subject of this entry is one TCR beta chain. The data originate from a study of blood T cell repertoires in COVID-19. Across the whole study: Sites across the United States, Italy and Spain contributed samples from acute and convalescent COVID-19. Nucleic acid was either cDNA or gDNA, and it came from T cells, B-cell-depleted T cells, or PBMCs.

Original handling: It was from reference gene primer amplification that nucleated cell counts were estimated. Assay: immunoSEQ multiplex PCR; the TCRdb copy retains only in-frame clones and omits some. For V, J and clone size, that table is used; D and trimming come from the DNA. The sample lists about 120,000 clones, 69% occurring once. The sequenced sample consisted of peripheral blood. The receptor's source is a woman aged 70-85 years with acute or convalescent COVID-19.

The CDR3 reads CAWSGGLALNEQFF. CDR3 DNA sequence: TGTGCCTGGAGTGGGGGACTAGCGCTCAATGAGCAGTTCTTC. This chain links TRBV30 with TRBJ2-1; 10 bases agree with TRBD2. CDR3 length: 14 residues. Germline assignment: CDR1 GTSNPN and CDR2 SVGIG (reference sequence). The J segment lost 6 bases and the V segment lost 1 base, leaving 3 bases of the junction unmatched.